Following are 31 T cell receptor beta chains from one sample sequenced in a study of T cells after yellow fever vaccination. TCRdb reanalysed the 5' RACE reads using MiXCR and keeps one entry per CDR3 protein. The repertoire has about 400,000 distinct CDR3 sequences, 6.2% of them found once; the top ten carry approximately 16%. The sample was PBMCs, taken 5 days after the yellow fever booster vaccination. The receptors were gathered from a young man who received the YFV17D yellow fever vaccine.

This clonotype was observed a handful of times. V gene TRBV5-4 combines with J gene TRBJ2-7, with TRBD1 identical over 10 bases. V lost 4 bases to trimming and J lost 2 bases; unmatched junction nucleotides: 6. The CDR3 totals 15 residues. Germline V gives CDR1 SGHNT, CDR2 YYREEE (reference sequence). CDR3 sequence: CASSGTGAGPYEQYF. CDR3 bases: TGTGCCAGCAGCGGGACAGGGGCGGGCCCCTACGAGCAGTACTTC.

The chain has TRBV20-1 and TRBJ2-2, with D possibly TRBD2 on 6 matching bases. This CDR3 comprises 14 residues. CDR1 and CDR2 (germline): DFQATT, SNEGSKA (reference sequence). V gave up 5 bases and J gave up 4 bases, with 14 bases separating them. This CDR3 is CSAAGTSTTGELFF. CDR3 nucleotide sequence: TGCAGTGCTGCCGGTACTAGCACCACCGGGGAGCTGTTTTTT.

This clonotype was picked up many times. The chain has TRBV4-3 and TRBJ2-7; D is unresolved. Germline values: CDR1 LGHNA, CDR2 YSLEER. The ends were cut back, 0 bases at V and 4 bases at J, with 10 bases in the middle. The CDR3 runs to 14 residues. DNA for the CDR3: TGCGCCAGCAGCCAAGATCTCCTCTCTTACGAGCAGTACTTC. Amino acid sequence: CASSQDLLSYEQYF.

The table lists this clonotype with a few counts. V gene TRBV27 combines with J gene TRBJ1-2, with TRBD1 identical over 12 bases. With 10 bases clipped from V and 3 bases from J, the junction kept 12 bases outside the gene matches. Per germline, CDR1 MNHEY and CDR2 SMNVEV (reference sequence). This CDR3 is 16 amino acids long. The CDR3 is CATAFGTGGVYYGYTF. In DNA form, the CDR3 reads TGTGCCACCGCTTTTGGGACAGGGGGCGTGTACTATGGCTACACCTTC.

This clonotype was seen more than once but under ten times. The rearrangement joins TRBV20-1 to TRBJ2-5, with D unclear. Germline V CDR1 and CDR2: DFQATT, SNEGSKA (reference sequence). V was cut by 1 base and J by 4 bases, with 10 bases left in between. This CDR3 contains 13 residues. CDR3 sequence (DNA): TGCAGTGCTAGAGCCTCGGATGGAGAGACCCAGTACTTC. Its translation: CSARASDGETQYF.

This clonotype turned up a few times. The J gene is TRBJ1-6, the V gene TRBV12-3 or TRBV12-4, with D tentatively TRBD1 (5 bases). The CDR3 has 14 amino acids. V was trimmed by 3 bases and J by 7 bases, leaving 10 bases between them. The CDR3 region is CASSFGRENSPLHF. CDR3 nucleotide sequence: TGTGCCAGCAGTTTCGGCAGGGAGAATTCACCCCTCCACTTT.

This clonotype was seen repeatedly, ten times or more. The CDR3 spells CSAPRSGDSYNEQFF. The CDR3 bases are TGCAGCGCCCCGAGGTCTGGCGACTCCTACAATGAGCAGTTCTTC. This chain links TRBV29-1 with TRBJ2-1; the D is unclear. This CDR3 has 15 residues. V shed 7 bases and J shed 0 bases, with 16 bases lying between them. Germline V CDR1 and CDR2: SQVTM, ANQGSEA.

This clonotype appeared a few times. The J gene is TRBJ2-1, the V gene TRBV12-3 or TRBV12-4; possibly TRBD2 for D (5 bases). The V and J ends lost 6 bases and 4 bases respectively, with 16 bases between them. CDR3 size: 15 residues. In DNA, the CDR3 is TGTGCCAGCAGGTTACGACCCGGCGGGTACAATGAGCAGTTCTTC. This codes for CASRLRPGGYNEQFF.

This clonotype was counted ten times or more. This chain joins TRBV4-1 and TRBJ2-1, with D unresolved. From germline, CDR1 is MGHRA and CDR2 YSYEKL. V shed 0 bases and J shed 0 bases, with 12 bases lying between them. CDR3 length equals 17 residues. This chain's CDR3 is CASSQDDGYSSYNEQFF. In DNA, the CDR3 is TGCGCCAGCAGCCAAGATGACGGCTATAGCTCCTACAATGAGCAGTTCTTC.

The chain uses TRBV12-3 or TRBV12-4 and TRBJ2-2; a possible D gene is TRBD2 (5 bases). Deletions cut 3 bases from V and 6 bases from J, with 11 bases between. This CDR3 has 14 residues. The CDR3 DNA reads TGTGCCAGCAGTTTGGTGGAGGAAGCCGGGGAGCTGTTTTTT. Translation gives CASSLVEEAGELFF.

This clonotype was seen a handful of times. The chain is built from TRBV4-2 and TRBJ2-5, with unresolved D. Germline V gene data show CDR1 as LGHNA and CDR2 as YNFKEQ. V shed 2 bases and J shed 2 bases, with 6 bases lying between them. The CDR3 spans 13 residues. The CDR3 loop reads CASSQPGQETQYF. The DNA of the CDR3 is TGTGCCAGCAGCCAACCAGGTCAAGAGACCCAGTACTTC.

This clonotype turned up a few times. The gene calls are TRBV6-2 or TRBV6-3 and TRBJ2-5, with D perhaps TRBD2 (5 bases). CDR1 is MNHEY, CDR2 SVGEGT, per germline. The germline V and J ends were trimmed by 5 bases and 7 bases, with 11 bases remaining between them. This CDR3 spans 12 amino acids. CDR3 DNA: TGTGCCAGCAGTCCCATACGGGGGACCCAGTACTTC. Protein: CASSPIRGTQYF.

This clonotype was recorded a few times. The chain uses TRBV5-1 and TRBJ2-7; D is perhaps TRBD1 (6 bases). This CDR3 region has 14 residues. The V gene lost 4 bases and the J gene lost 5 bases, with 16 bases spanning the gap. Germline values: CDR1 SGHRS, CDR2 YFSETQ. The CDR3 DNA follows: TGCGCCAGCAGCCCCGGGACACCGTCCAACGAGCAGTACTTC. Residues: CASSPGTPSNEQYF.

The chain is built from TRBV20-1 and TRBJ2-3; no reliable D call. Trimming took off 1 base at V and 7 bases at J, with 24 bases between the two ends. CDR1 and CDR2 (germline): DFQATT, SNEGSKA (reference sequence). There are 17 residues in the CDR3. This chain's CDR3 is CSARGTRTIRIMNTQYF. CDR3 DNA: TGCAGTGCTAGAGGGACGCGGACGATCCGGATTATGAATACGCAGTATTTT.

There are a few counts of this clonotype. This chain connects TRBV14 to TRBJ2-3; D unclear. The CDR3 consists of 15 residues. The V end lost 6 bases, the J end lost 2 bases, and 15 bases lay between the germline ends. From germline, CDR1 is SGHDN and CDR2 FVKESK. This CDR3 reads CASSTMGSSTDTQYF. CDR3 DNA: TGTGCCAGCAGTACGATGGGTTCTTCCACAGATACGCAGTATTTT.

The rearrangement links TRBV7-6 to TRBJ2-2; 7 bases agree with TRBD2. Germline loops: CDR1 SGHVS, CDR2 FNYEAQ. CDR3 size: 15 residues. V shed 5 bases, J shed 4 bases, and the junction held 7 bases outside the gene matches. The CDR3 DNA follows: TGTGCCAGCAGCCAGCGGGACTCTGCCACCGGGGAGCTGTTTTTT. Protein: CASSQRDSATGELFF.

V is TRBV28 and J is TRBJ1-2; D uncertain. This CDR3 contains 13 residues. V shed 2 bases and J shed 5 bases, with 9 bases lying between them. The germline gives CDR1 MDHEN, CDR2 SYDVKM. The CDR3 loop reads CASSLKGYYGYTF. The CDR3 coding sequence is TGTGCCAGCAGTTTAAAAGGATATTATGGCTACACCTTC.

This clonotype was found a few times. V and J are TRBV20-1 and TRBJ1-5, with D possibly being TRBD1 (6 bases). Trimming removed 3 bases from V and 5 bases from J, with 17 bases in between. In germline, CDR1 is DFQATT, CDR2 SNEGSKA (reference sequence). The CDR3 spans 15 residues. The CDR3 sequence: CSARRPGHDDQPQHF. The CDR3 DNA reads as TGCAGTGCTAGGCGTCCGGGACATGATGATCAGCCCCAGCATTTT.

This chain joins TRBV20-1 and TRBJ2-7; D is unclear. This CDR3 is built from 13 residues. Germline values: CDR1 DFQATT, CDR2 SNEGSKA (reference sequence). V lost 5 bases, J lost 6 bases, and 17 bases lay in between. This CDR3 is CSAHGGLQAEQYF. The CDR3 DNA is TGCAGTGCTCACGGTGGGTTGCAGGCCGAGCAGTACTTC.

The V call is TRBV10-3, the J call TRBJ2-1; D is perhaps TRBD2 (5 bases). V was pared by 6 bases and J by 7 bases, with 19 bases between. CDR1 is ENHRY and CDR2 is SYGVKD in the germline V gene. The CDR3 has 15 amino acids. The DNA for the CDR3 is TGTGCCATCAGGCGTGGTTTGGAGGCGGAAAATGAGCAGTTCTTC. It yields the protein CAIRRGLEAENEQFF.

This clonotype was detected ten times or more. The CDR3 DNA is TGTGCCAGCAGTCACAGGGGGCGGGGCACAGATACGCAGTATTTT. Translating gives CASSHRGRGTDTQYF. V usage is TRBV28 and J usage is TRBJ2-3; 9 nucleotides line up with TRBD1. In germline, CDR1 is MDHEN, CDR2 SYDVKM. This CDR3 region has 15 residues. The V and J ends lost 5 bases and 1 base, in that order; junction bases with no gene match: 4. Full variable domain (rest looked up from reference TRBV28 and TRBJ2-3): DVKVTQSSRYLVKRTGEKVFLECVQDMDHENMFWYRQDPGLGLRLIYFSYDVKMKEKGDIPEGYSVSREKKERFSLILESASTNQTSMYLCASSHRGRGTDTQYFGPGTRLTVL.

The V call is TRBV29-1, the J call TRBJ2-3; the match to TRBD2 covers 7 bases. The germline V gene encodes CDR1 SQVTM and CDR2 ANQGSEA. Trimming removed 7 bases from V and 5 bases from J; junction bases left unmatched: 6. The CDR3 is 12 amino acids. CDR3 loop: CSAGEGRDTQYF. Written as DNA, the CDR3 is TGCAGCGCCGGGGAGGGGAGAGATACGCAGTATTTT.

The table lists this clonotype with a few counts. The chain recombines TRBV3-1 with TRBJ1-3; D is possibly TRBD1 (6 bases). Between the trimmed V and J ends, which lost 0 bases and 4 bases, there was a span of 10 bases. This CDR3 contains 15 residues. The germline V gene encodes CDR1 LGHDT and CDR2 YNNKEL (reference sequence). CDR3 coding DNA: TGTGCCAGCAGCCAAGAAACAGGGTTGGGAAACACCATATATTTT. This codes for CASSQETGLGNTIYF.

This clonotype was seen only a few times. This sequence joins TRBV10-3 and TRBJ2-5; TRBD2 aligns across 9 bases. Trimming took 2 bases from V and 3 from J; bases not matched to a gene: 1. In germline, CDR1 is ENHRY, CDR2 SYGVKD. This CDR3 has 14 amino acids. The CDR3 coding sequence is TGTGCCATCAGTGAGGCTAGCGGGGAAGAGACCCAGTACTTC. It encodes CAISEASGEETQYF.

This clonotype came up many times. This rearrangement joins TRBV11-2 to TRBJ2-2, with D perhaps TRBD1 or TRBD2 (5 bases each). This CDR3 is built from 11 residues. The V and J ends lost 6 bases and 6 bases respectively, with 5 bases between them. CDR1 and CDR2 from the germline V gene are SGHAT and FQNNGV. In DNA form, the CDR3 reads TGTGCCAGCAGGGGACCCGGGGAGCTGTTTTTT. This codes for CASRGPGELFF.

This clonotype was picked up many times. The CDR3 here is CATGQAYSYEQYF. CDR3 coding DNA: TGTGCCACGGGACAGGCGTACTCCTACGAGCAGTACTTC. This chain connects TRBV7-9 to TRBJ2-7, with TRBD1 identical over 8 bases. CDR1 and CDR2 (germline): SEHNR, FQNEAQ (reference sequence). CDR3 length equals 13 residues. Trimming at V came to 10 bases and at J to 0 bases, leaving 5 bases not matched to a gene.

V gene TRBV19 combines with J gene TRBJ2-2; 11 nucleotides agree with TRBD2. Germline V gives CDR1 LNHDA, CDR2 SQIVND (reference sequence). The CDR3 length is 15 residues. With 8 bases clipped from V and 4 bases from J, the junction kept 6 bases outside the gene matches. Here the CDR3 reads CASEGLAERTGELFF. Written as DNA, the CDR3 is TGTGCCAGTGAGGGACTAGCGGAACGCACCGGGGAGCTGTTTTTT.

This clonotype was detected ten times or more. The DNA for the CDR3 is TGTGCCAGCAGCGTTGTTAGTTATTTCACCGGGGAGCTGTTTTTT. Translation gives CASSVVSYFTGELFF. J is TRBJ2-2 and V is TRBV5-6; D unclear. This CDR3 is built from 15 residues. V dropped 4 bases and J dropped 4 bases, with 14 bases sitting between them. Per germline, CDR1 SGHDT and CDR2 YYEEEE.

This chain joins TRBV7-9 and TRBJ2-7, with 9 bases fitting TRBD2. From germline, CDR1 is SEHNR and CDR2 FQNEAQ (reference sequence). With V trimmed by 5 bases and J by 3 bases, 14 bases remained unmatched. The CDR3 totals 17 residues. The CDR3 reads CASSLGLAGIFLYEQYF. The DNA of the CDR3 is TGTGCCAGCAGCCTAGGGCTAGCGGGAATTTTCCTCTACGAGCAGTACTTC.

The chain uses TRBV5-1 and TRBJ2-3; the D is unclear. The CDR3 consists of 14 residues. Germline CDR1 SGHRS, CDR2 YFSETQ. V was pared by 0 bases and J by 4 bases, with 9 bases between. In nucleotides, the CDR3 is TGCGCCAGCAGCTTGGAGTTTAGATCAGATACGCAGTATTTT. Translated: CASSLEFRSDTQYF.

This clonotype has ten or more counts. The chain joins TRBV14 to TRBJ2-7, with TRBD1 matching over 8 bases. Germline CDR1 and CDR2: SGHDN and FVKESK. The CDR3 has 14 residues. Germline trimming cut 4 bases from V and 9 bases from J; bases unmatched to any gene: 11. The CDR3 DNA sequence: TGTGCCAGCAGCCCGCACAGGGGGGTAGTCTGGCAGTACTTC. Amino acid sequence: CASSPHRGVVWQYF.